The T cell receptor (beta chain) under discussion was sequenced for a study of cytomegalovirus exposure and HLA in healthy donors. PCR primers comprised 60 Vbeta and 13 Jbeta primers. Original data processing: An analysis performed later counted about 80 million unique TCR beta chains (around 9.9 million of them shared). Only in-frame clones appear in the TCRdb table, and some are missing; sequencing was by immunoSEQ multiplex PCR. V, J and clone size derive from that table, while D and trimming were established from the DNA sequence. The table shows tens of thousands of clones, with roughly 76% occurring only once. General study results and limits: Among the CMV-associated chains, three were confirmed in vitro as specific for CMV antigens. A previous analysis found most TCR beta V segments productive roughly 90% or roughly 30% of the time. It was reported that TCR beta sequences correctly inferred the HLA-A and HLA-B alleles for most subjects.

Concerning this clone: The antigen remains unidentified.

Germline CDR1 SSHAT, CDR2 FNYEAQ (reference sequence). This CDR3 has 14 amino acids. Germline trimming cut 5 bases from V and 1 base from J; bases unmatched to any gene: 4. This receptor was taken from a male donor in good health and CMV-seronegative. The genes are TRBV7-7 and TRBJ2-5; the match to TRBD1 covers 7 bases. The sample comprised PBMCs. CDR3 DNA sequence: TGTGCCAGCAGCGCCTCAGGGGGCCAAGAGACCCAGTACTTC. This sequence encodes CASSASGGQETQYF.